Below are 7 T cell receptor beta chains sequenced from a single sample in a study of STAT3 mutations in large granular lymphocyte leukemia. General study findings and limits: Every T-LGLL patient had at least one immunodominant TCRbeta clonotype.

For these TCRs, the target antigens are not known. This table comes from immunoSEQ multiplex PCR, and its TCRdb copy is limited to in-frame clones, with some not included. The top ten hold about 12% of the sample, which has some 31,000 clones, approximately 86% seen once. Sequencing was carried out using peripheral blood mononuclear cells. The source is a man in his sixties with T-cell large granular lymphocyte leukemia. Some clones in this sample may be carry-over from other donors' samples.

The CDR3 DNA is TGTGCCAGCAGCTTGGGACTAGGTGAGGGGGCAGATACGCAGTATTTT. Its protein product is CASSLGLGEGADTQYF. The chain uses TRBV5-4 and TRBJ2-3; D is perhaps TRBD1 or TRBD2 (6 bases each). V was trimmed by 0 bases and J by 4 bases, leaving 15 bases between them. The CDR3 covers 16 residues. Germline CDR1 and CDR2: SGHNT and YYREEE (reference sequence).

J is TRBJ1-5 and V is TRBV5-1; 10 bases match TRBD1. V lost 4 bases and J lost 0; bases outside the gene matches: 13. The CDR3 length is 19 residues. Germline V gives CDR1 SGHRS, CDR2 YFSETQ. The CDR3 DNA sequence: TGCGCCAGCAGCACCCAACCGGGACAGGGGATCTATAGCAATCAGCCCCAGCATTTT. Encoded protein: CASSTQPGQGIYSNQPQHF.

The chain has TRBV5-5 and TRBJ1-1; no clear D. The CDR3 is 14 residues long. V was trimmed by 4 bases and J by 0 bases, leaving 10 bases between them. Per germline, CDR1 SGHKS and CDR2 YYEKEE (reference sequence). CDR3 sequence reads: CASSPNGLNTEAFF. CDR3 nucleotides: TGTGCCAGCAGCCCCAACGGGCTGAACACTGAAGCTTTCTTT.

The J gene is TRBJ1-2, the V gene TRBV5-1; D ambiguous. CDR1 is SGHRS, CDR2 YFSETQ, per germline. This CDR3 has 13 amino acids. V gave up 0 bases and J gave up 5 bases, with 8 bases separating them. DNA of the CDR3: TGCGCCAGCAGCTTGGCAGAGCTATATGGCTACACCTTC. Translation: CASSLAELYGYTF.

This chain links TRBV5-1 with TRBJ2-5, with a tentative D call TRBD1 (5 bases). V lost 4 bases to trimming and J lost 5 bases, with 15 bases between them. Germline V CDR1 and CDR2: SGHRS, YFSETQ. The CDR3 runs to 14 residues. The CDR3 loop is CASSPRQPGETQYF. CDR3 coding DNA: TGCGCCAGCAGCCCCAGACAGCCAGGGGAGACCCAGTACTTC.

This chain joins TRBV7-9 and TRBJ2-7; tentatively, D is TRBD2 (6 bases). CDR3 length: 14 amino acids. The germline CDR1 and CDR2 sequences are SEHNR and FQNEAQ (reference sequence). Trimming left V 5 bases short and J 12 bases short, with 23 bases between. Here the CDR3 reads CASSLLMGGGGMYF. The DNA of the CDR3 is TGTGCCAGCAGCCTTTTGATGGGAGGTGGGGGAATGTACTTC. The variable domain in full, completed from reference TRBV7-9 and TRBJ2-7, reads DTGVSQNPRHKITKRGQNVTFRCDPISEHNRLYWYRQTLGQGPEFLTYFQNEAQLEKSRLLSDRFSAERPKGSFSTLEIQRTEQGDSAMYLCASSLLMGGGGMYFGPGTRLTVT.

Here the CDR3 DNA reads TGCGCCAGCACCGGGACACTGAACCAAGAGACCCAGTACTTC. Its protein is CASTGTLNQETQYF. The V gene is TRBV5-1, the J gene TRBJ2-5; possibly TRBD1 for D (6 bases). The CDR3 runs to 14 residues. Trimming removed 6 bases from V and 0 bases from J, with 12 bases in between. Per germline, CDR1 SGHRS and CDR2 YFSETQ.